A selection of T cell receptor beta chains follows, all from one sample in a study of cytotoxic CD8 clonotypes in ibrutinib-treated CLL. Assay used: immunoSEQ multiplex PCR; TCRdb lists only in-frame clones, some missing. The sample lists more than 200,000 clones; approximately 79% were seen once. The source was PBMCs, collected after 12 months of ibrutinib treatment. All receptors come from a human donor with chronic lymphocytic leukemia. Both conserved end residues are part of each CDR3. A D gene is named only where the DNA matches it firmly. For some rows the clone size is stated as once, few or many, or as a class when expanded; others skip it.

cdr3_aa,cdr3_nt,d_call,j_call,v_call,clone_size
CATSRDRGQENEQFF,TGTGCCACCAGCAGAGATAGGGGACAGGAAAATGAGCAGTTCTTC,TRBD1,TRBJ2-1,TRBV15,-
CASSIDLGEKLFF,TGTGCCAGTAGTATAGATCTGGGAGAAAAACTGTTTTTT,-,TRBJ1-4,TRBV19,-
CASSRPSSPRPPQYF,TGTGCCAGCAGTCGACCTTCCTCTCCTCGACCCCCGCAGTATTTT,-,TRBJ2-3,TRBV28,once
CAWIIDGGDTEAFF,TGTGCCTGGATCATAGACGGGGGTGACACTGAAGCTTTCTTT,-,TRBJ1-1,TRBV30,-
CASSWGTGSYEQYF,TGTGCCAGCAGCTGGGGGACAGGGAGCTACGAGCAGTACTTC,TRBD1,TRBJ2-7,TRBV5-4,-
CASSLGGAHQPQHF,TGTGCCAGCAGTTTAGGGGGGGCTCACCAGCCCCAGCATTTT,-,TRBJ1-5,TRBV28,-
CASSLLGGNYGYTF,TGTGCCAGCAGCTTGCTGGGGGGAAACTATGGCTACACCTTC,-,TRBJ1-2,TRBV5-8,-
CASSPPSNTGELFF,TGTGCCAGCTCACCACCGTCGAACACCGGGGAGCTGTTTTTT,-,TRBJ2-2,TRBV18,once
CATSTRTGPYEQYF,TGTGCCACCAGCACCCGGACAGGTCCCTACGAGCAGTACTTC,TRBD1,TRBJ2-7,TRBV15,-
CAWSVNEQFF,TGTGCCTGGAGTGTGAATGAGCAGTTCTTC,-,TRBJ2-1,TRBV30,-
CASSQVSGALGNTIYF,TGCGCCAGCAGCCAAGTGTCAGGGGCTTTGGGAAACACCATATATTTT,-,TRBJ1-3,TRBV4-1,few
CASSYRDPRGNEQFF,TGTGCCAGCAGCTACCGGGACCCCCGGGGGAATGAGCAGTTCTTC,-,TRBJ2-1,TRBV11-2,-
CASSSDRESEQYF,TGTGCCAGCAGTTCGGACAGGGAATCCGAGCAGTACTTC,TRBD1,TRBJ2-7,TRBV7-9,-
CASSVRRANYGYTF,TGTGCCAGCAGTGTCCGCAGGGCTAACTATGGCTACACCTTC,-,TRBJ1-2,TRBV6-1,-
CASILSGTGNSPLHF,TGTGCCAGCATACTGTCCGGGACAGGTAATTCACCCCTCCACTTT,TRBD1,TRBJ1-6,TRBV2,-
CATTSSGANVLTF,TGTGCCACGACTAGCTCTGGGGCCAACGTCCTGACTTTC,-,TRBJ2-6,TRBV7-3,-
CASSPDSGNTGELFF,TGTGCCAGCAGCCCGGATAGCGGAAACACCGGGGAGCTGTTTTTT,-,TRBJ2-2,TRBV7-6,-
CASSRGDRNYGYTF,TGTGCCAGCAGCCGAGGGGATCGAAACTATGGCTACACCTTC,-,TRBJ1-2,TRBV28,-
CASSLGVVRNEQFF,TGCGCCAGCAGCTTGGGAGTAGTACGGAATGAGCAGTTCTTC,-,TRBJ2-1,TRBV5-1,-
CASSPTPSSYNEQFF,TGTGCCAGTAGTCCGACTCCGAGCTCCTACAATGAGCAGTTCTTC,-,TRBJ2-1,TRBV19,-
CASSVDGTLLYEQYF,TGTGCCAGCAGCGTAGATGGGACCCTCTTGTACGAGCAGTACTTC,-,TRBJ2-7,TRBV9,-
CASSFSEGTEAFF,TGCGCCAGCAGCTTCTCGGAGGGTACTGAAGCTTTCTTT,-,TRBJ1-1,TRBV5-1,-
CASRPSELSNTEAFF,TGCGCCAGCAGACCTTCAGAACTCTCGAACACTGAAGCTTTCTTT,-,TRBJ1-1,TRBV5-1,-
CAISDGARVAEAFF,TGTGCCATCAGTGACGGGGCGAGGGTCGCTGAAGCTTTCTTT,-,TRBJ1-1,TRBV10-3,once
CASSVGAGAPNEQYF,TGTGCCAGCAGCGTAGGGGCGGGGGCCCCGAACGAGCAGTACTTC,-,TRBJ2-7,TRBV9,-
CASNGRENTGELFF,TGTGCCAGCAACGGCAGGGAGAACACCGGGGAGCTGTTTTTT,-,TRBJ2-2,TRBV2,-